The 2 T cell receptor beta chains reported below all come from one sample, sequenced in a study of blood T cell repertoires in COVID-19. The method was immunoSEQ multiplex PCR; TCRdb's version includes in-frame clones alone and lacks a portion of them. The sample has fewer than 250,000 clones; approximately 80% are singletons. Material: peripheral blood. Receptors were obtained from a woman older than 75 with COVID-19, enrolled during active disease.

The chain employs TRBV30 and TRBJ1-5, with 7 bases identical to TRBD1. V lost 3 bases and J lost 3; bases outside the gene matches: 14. There are 17 residues in the CDR3. Germline CDR1 GTSNPN, CDR2 SVGIG (reference sequence). The CDR3 sequence: CAWSPFGQVTINQPQHF. The CDR3 DNA reads as TGTGCCTGGAGCCCCTTTGGACAGGTTACTATCAATCAGCCCCAGCATTTT.

V is TRBV6-5 and J is TRBJ1-1; D is unclear. CDR1 is MNHEY and CDR2 is SVGAGI in the germline V gene. This CDR3 has 13 residues. V was clipped by 7 bases and J by 4 bases, with 13 bases between them. The CDR3 DNA is TGTGCCAGCAAATCGAGTGGCGGCACTGAAGCTTTCTTT. This translates into CASKSSGGTEAFF.